This record looks at one TCR beta chain sequence and its context. The data were taken from a study of blood T cell repertoires in COVID-19. Study summary: COVID-19 samples collected from the United States, Italy and Spain covered acute and convalescent phases. Sources were T cells, B-cell-depleted T cells, or PBMCs; the material itself was cDNA or gDNA.

Germline CDR1 is SGHAT and CDR2 is FQNNGV. The CDR3 extends over 14 amino acids. V was cut by 0 bases and J by 4 bases, with 9 bases left in between. Sequenced by immunoSEQ multiplex PCR; TCRdb stores in-frame clones only, minus some. The data contain about 180,000 clones, 84% of them singletons. The sequence derives from a human donor in a cohort sampled during active COVID-19. Sequenced sample: peripheral blood. V and J are TRBV11-2 and TRBJ1-2; possible D gene TRBD1, 6 bases. Here the CDR3 reads CASSLEGGPYGYTF. The CDR3 coding sequence is TGTGCCAGCAGCTTAGAAGGGGGTCCCTATGGCTACACCTTC.